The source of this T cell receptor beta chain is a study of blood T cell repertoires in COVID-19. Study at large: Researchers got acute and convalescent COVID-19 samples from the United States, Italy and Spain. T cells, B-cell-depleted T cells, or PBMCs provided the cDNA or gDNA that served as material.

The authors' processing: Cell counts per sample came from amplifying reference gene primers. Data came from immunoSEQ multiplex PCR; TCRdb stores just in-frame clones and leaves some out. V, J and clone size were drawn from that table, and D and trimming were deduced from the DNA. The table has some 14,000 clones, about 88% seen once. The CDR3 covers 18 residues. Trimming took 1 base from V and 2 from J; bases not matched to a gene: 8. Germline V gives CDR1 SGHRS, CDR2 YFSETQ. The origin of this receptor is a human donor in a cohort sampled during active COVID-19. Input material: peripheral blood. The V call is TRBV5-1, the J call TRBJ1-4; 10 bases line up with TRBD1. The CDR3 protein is CASSLTDRGLGTNEKLFF. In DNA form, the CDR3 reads TGCGCCAGCAGCTTGACGGACAGGGGGTTGGGGACTAATGAAAAACTGTTTTTT. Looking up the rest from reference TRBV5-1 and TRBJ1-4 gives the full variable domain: KAGVTQTPRYLIKTRGQQVTLSCSPISGHRSVSWYQQTPGQGLQFLFEYFSETQRNKGNFPGRFSGRQFSNSRSEMNVSTLELGDSALYLCASSLTDRGLGTNEKLFFGSGTQLSVL.